This T cell receptor beta chain was sequenced for a study of blood T cell repertoires in COVID-19. Generated by immunoSEQ multiplex PCR, the TCRdb table keeps only in-frame clones and is missing some. Here the sample spans about 81,000 clones, 86% being singletons. The germline gives CDR1 LGHNA, CDR2 YSLEER. The CDR3 spans 16 residues. V was pared by 0 bases and J by 4 bases, with 5 bases of the junction left unmatched. The chain combines TRBV4-3 with TRBJ1-4; 7 nucleotides align to TRBD1. This clonotype was sampled from a human donor in a cohort sampled during active COVID-19. Sequencing input: peripheral blood. The CDR3 region has the DNA TGCGCCAGCAGCCAAGATGGGGGACAGTTTAATGAAAAACTGTTTTTT. It translates to CASSQDGGQFNEKLFF.